This T cell receptor beta chain was obtained from a study of Graves' ophthalmopathy and Graves' hyperthyroidism. Amplification from RNA transcripts yielded the TCR beta CDR3 regions. First-round RT-PCR relied on HTBI primers, and a second-round multiplex PCR came next. MiXCR, applied by TCRdb to the multiplex PCR reads, yields one record per CDR3 protein. The sample yields hundreds of thousands of distinct CDR3 sequences, approximately 21% seen once. The germline CDR1 and CDR2 sequences are MNHEY and SVGAGI. CDR3 length equals 18 residues. The V gene lost 2 bases and the J gene lost 0 bases, with 14 bases spanning the gap.

This rearrangement joins TRBV6-5 to TRBJ1-6; D is unresolved. What was sequenced was peripheral blood. The TCR was taken from a woman aged 18-29 years with stable Graves' hyperthyroidism. The CDR3 spells CASSYKTAGSSYNSPLHF. The CDR3 DNA sequence: TGTGCCAGCAGTTACAAAACTGCGGGTAGCTCCTATAATTCACCCCTCCACTTT.